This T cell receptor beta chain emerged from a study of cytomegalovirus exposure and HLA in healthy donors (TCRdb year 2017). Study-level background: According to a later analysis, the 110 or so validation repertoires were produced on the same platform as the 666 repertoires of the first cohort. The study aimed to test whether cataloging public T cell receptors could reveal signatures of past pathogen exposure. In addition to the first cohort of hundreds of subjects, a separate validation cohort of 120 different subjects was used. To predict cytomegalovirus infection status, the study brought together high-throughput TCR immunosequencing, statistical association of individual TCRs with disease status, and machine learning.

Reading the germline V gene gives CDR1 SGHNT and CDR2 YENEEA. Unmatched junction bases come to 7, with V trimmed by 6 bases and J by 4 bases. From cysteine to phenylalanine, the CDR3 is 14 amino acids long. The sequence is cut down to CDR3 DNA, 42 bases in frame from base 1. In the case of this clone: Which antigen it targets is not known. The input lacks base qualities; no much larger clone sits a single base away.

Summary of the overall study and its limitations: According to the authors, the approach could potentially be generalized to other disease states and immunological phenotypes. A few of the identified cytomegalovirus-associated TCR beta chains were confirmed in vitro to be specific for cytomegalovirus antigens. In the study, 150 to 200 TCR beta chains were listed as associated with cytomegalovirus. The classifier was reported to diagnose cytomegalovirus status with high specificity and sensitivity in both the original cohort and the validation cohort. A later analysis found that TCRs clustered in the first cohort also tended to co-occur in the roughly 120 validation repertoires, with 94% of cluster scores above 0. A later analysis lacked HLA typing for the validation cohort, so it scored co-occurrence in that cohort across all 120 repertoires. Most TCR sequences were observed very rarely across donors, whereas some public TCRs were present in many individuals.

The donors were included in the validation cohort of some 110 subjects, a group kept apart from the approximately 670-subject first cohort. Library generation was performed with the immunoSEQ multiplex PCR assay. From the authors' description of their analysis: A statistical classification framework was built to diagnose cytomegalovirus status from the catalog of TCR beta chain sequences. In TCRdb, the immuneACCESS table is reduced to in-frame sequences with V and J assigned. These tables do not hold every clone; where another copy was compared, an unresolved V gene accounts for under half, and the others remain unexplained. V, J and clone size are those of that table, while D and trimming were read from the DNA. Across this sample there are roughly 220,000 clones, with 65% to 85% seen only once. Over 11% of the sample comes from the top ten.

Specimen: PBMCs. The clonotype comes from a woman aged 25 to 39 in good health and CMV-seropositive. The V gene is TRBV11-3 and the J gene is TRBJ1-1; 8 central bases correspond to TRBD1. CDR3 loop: CASSKGQGGTEAFF. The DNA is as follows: TGTGCCAGCAGTAAAGGACAGGGCGGCACTGAAGCTTTCTTT.